A single sample is the source of the 23 T cell receptor beta chains below, sequenced in a study of cytomegalovirus exposure and HLA in healthy donors. Both 60 Vbeta primers and 13 Jbeta primers went into the PCR. This table comes from immunoSEQ multiplex PCR, and its TCRdb copy is limited to in-frame clones, with some not included. The sample has roughly 150,000 clones; roughly 80% are singletons. Sequencing was carried out using PBMCs. These receptors came from a woman between 45 and 60 years old in good health and CMV-seropositive.

V gene TRBV10-3 combines with J gene TRBJ2-3; 9 nucleotides line up with TRBD2. CDR1 and CDR2 (germline): ENHRY, SYGVKD. With V trimmed by 10 bases and J by 3 bases, 17 bases remained unmatched. This CDR3 region has 17 residues. DNA of the CDR3: TGTGCCACCTTCGGGACTAGCACTAATAAAGGAACAGATACGCAGTATTTT. It yields the protein CATFGTSTNKGTDTQYF.

J is TRBJ2-7 and V is TRBV13; a weak D match, TRBD2 (6 bases). Germline CDR1 PRHDT, CDR2 FYEKMQ (reference sequence). V was trimmed by 6 bases and J by 6 bases, leaving 15 bases between them. This CDR3 comprises 13 residues. CDR3 region: CASRPSLGGEQYF. CDR3 bases: TGTGCCAGCAGGCCCTCACTGGGGGGCGAGCAGTACTTC.

V usage is TRBV13 and J usage is TRBJ1-6, with 8 bases fitting TRBD1. Germline values: CDR1 PRHDT, CDR2 FYEKMQ (reference sequence). The CDR3 loop spans 16 amino acids. V lost 6 bases and J lost 8; bases outside the gene matches: 12. The CDR3 sequence: CASRSQHRGIDSPLHF. In nucleotides, the CDR3 is TGTGCCAGCAGATCTCAGCACAGGGGGATTGATTCACCCCTCCACTTT.

V is TRBV18 and J is TRBJ1-1, with no clear D. This CDR3 contains 11 residues. Germline V gene data show CDR1 as KGHSH and CDR2 as LQKENI. The germline V and J ends were trimmed by 2 bases and 10 bases, with 8 bases remaining between them. DNA for the CDR3: TGTGCCAGCTCACCAGAGGGTACAGCTTTCTTT. Encoded protein: CASSPEGTAFF.

The rearrangement uses TRBV9 and TRBJ1-1; TRBD1 might be the D (6 bases). There are 14 residues in the CDR3. The ends were cut back, 3 bases at V and 4 bases at J, with 13 bases in the middle. Germline V CDR1 and CDR2: SGDLS, YYNGEE. CDR3 in DNA: TGTGCCAGCAGCGCACAGGGAGGGTTCACTGAAGCTTTCTTT. It translates to CASSAQGGFTEAFF.

This chain joins TRBV7-9 and TRBJ2-1; 9 nucleotides line up with TRBD1. This CDR3 comprises 14 residues. The V and J ends lost 5 bases and 8 bases, in that order; junction bases with no gene match: 7. Germline CDR1 reads SEHNR; CDR2 reads FQNEAQ (reference sequence). This CDR3 is CASSKEGQGHEQFF. The CDR3 bases are TGTGCCAGCAGCAAAGAGGGACAGGGACATGAGCAGTTCTTC.

A single count supports this clone. This chain joins TRBV11-2 and TRBJ2-7; 10 bases are a match to TRBD1. J was trimmed by 7 bases and V by 1 base; bases with no gene match: 7. Germline CDR1 is SGHAT and CDR2 is FQNNGV. This CDR3 comprises 15 residues. CDR3 residues: CASSLAGTGVGEQYF. The DNA for the CDR3 is TGTGCCAGCAGCTTAGCTGGGACAGGGGTAGGAGAGCAGTACTTC.

This clone was observed once. The rearrangement joins TRBV27 to TRBJ2-3; TRBD2 matches at 9 bases. V trimming: 6 bases; J trimming: 4 bases; junction bases outside the gene matches: 2. The CDR3 spans 13 residues. The germline CDR1 and CDR2 sequences are MNHEY and SMNVEV (reference sequence). Written as DNA, the CDR3 is TGTGCCAGCAGGCGGGGGGGTTCAGATACGCAGTATTTT. It codes for CASRRGGSDTQYF.

The chain combines TRBV5-6 with TRBJ1-1, with D uncertain. Germline assignment: CDR1 SGHDT and CDR2 YYEEEE. The CDR3 is 12 residues long. Trimming left V 0 bases short and J 4 bases short, with 4 bases between. The CDR3 bases are TGTGCCAGCAGCTTGGGGGCCACTGAAGCTTTCTTT. Translated, it gives CASSLGATEAFF. Full variable domain (remainder filled in from reference TRBV5-6 and TRBJ1-1): DAGVTQSPTHLIKTRGQQVTLRCSPKSGHDTVSWYQQALGQGPQFIFQYYEEEERQRGNFPDRFSGHQFPNYSSELNVNALLLGDSALYLCASSLGATEAFFGQGTRLTVV.

For the CDR3, the DNA is TGTGCCTGGAGTGGGGGCGTAAGTACTGAAGCTTTCTTT. Its translation: CAWSGGVSTEAFF. The rearrangement links TRBV30 to TRBJ1-1; D is perhaps TRBD1 (5 bases). Trimming shortened V by 1 base and J by 5 bases, and 11 bases separated the two germline ends. This CDR3 contains 13 residues. CDR1 GTSNPN and CDR2 SVGIG come from the germline V gene (reference sequence).

This chain joins TRBV25-1 and TRBJ1-5; D gene ambiguous. Germline CDR1 MGHDK, CDR2 SYGVNS. The CDR3 extends over 14 amino acids. V was pared by 6 bases and J by 7 bases, with 16 bases between. The DNA for the CDR3 is TGTGCCAGCAGGGGTGACGGTAGCGGACAGCCCCAGCATTTT. It yields the protein CASRGDGSGQPQHF.

This clone appeared a single time. The chain is built from TRBV6-1 and TRBJ2-7, with D possibly matching TRBD1 (6 bases). CDR3 length: 13 residues. V was clipped by 6 bases and J by 4 bases, with 13 bases between them. From germline, CDR1 is MNHNS and CDR2 SASEGT. In DNA, the CDR3 is TGTGCCAGCAGGGAGACAGGTCTTTACGAGCAGTACTTC. Residues: CASRETGLYEQYF.

This clone was detected only once. This chain joins TRBV2 and TRBJ2-7, with D possibly TRBD2 on 6 matching bases. The V gene lost 8 bases and the J gene lost 5 bases, with 13 bases spanning the gap. The CDR3 has 12 residues. The germline CDR1 and CDR2 sequences are SNHLY and FYNNEI. CDR3 in amino acids: CASELGGNEQYF. CDR3 nucleotide sequence: TGTGCCAGCGAATTGGGGGGAAACGAGCAGTACTTC.

V usage is TRBV28 and J usage is TRBJ1-5, with TRBD1 matching over 8 bases. Trimming at V came to 5 bases and at J to 7 bases, leaving 7 bases not matched to a gene. The CDR3 loop spans 14 amino acids. Germline V gene lookup returns CDR1 MDHEN and CDR2 SYDVKM. The CDR3 DNA sequence: TGTGCCAGCAGTCTGGGACAGGACGTCCAGCCCCAGCATTTT. Protein sequence: CASSLGQDVQPQHF.

CDR3 nucleotides: TGTGCCAGCAGCTTCCGGGCAGGGGGTGAGGGCACTGAAGCTTTCTTT. Protein: CASSFRAGGEGTEAFF. This chain links TRBV5-6 with TRBJ1-1; 7 positions agree with TRBD1. Germline CDR1 reads SGHDT; CDR2 reads YYEEEE. The CDR3 sequence is 16 residues long. J lost 4 bases, V lost 2 bases, and 11 bases had no gene match.

The chain links TRBV27 to TRBJ1-1; 7 bases align to TRBD1. V shed 8 bases and J 1 base; nucleotides not matched to a gene: 10. Germline CDR1 MNHEY, CDR2 SMNVEV (reference sequence). The CDR3 covers 15 residues. The CDR3 DNA is TGTGCCAGCCGCCCCGGACAGGCGGCGAACACTGAAGCTTTCTTT. Translated, it gives CASRPGQAANTEAFF.

The rearrangement uses TRBV11-3 and TRBJ2-7; tentative D call: TRBD1 (6 bases). Germline V gives CDR1 SGHNT, CDR2 YENEEA. V was clipped by 2 bases and J by 6 bases, with 14 bases between them. The CDR3 consists of 14 residues. CDR3 in DNA: TGTGCCAGCAGCTTATCGGACAGCTTAGTCGAGCAGTACTTC. As protein: CASSLSDSLVEQYF.

This sequence joins TRBV5-1 and TRBJ2-3; D is perhaps TRBD1 (5 bases). The CDR3 length is 15 residues. CDR1 and CDR2 (germline): SGHRS, YFSETQ. The V end was cut by 0 bases, the J end by 1 base, with 9 bases between. CDR3 amino acids: CASSLEGQGTDTQYF. For the CDR3, the DNA is TGCGCCAGCAGCTTGGAGGGGCAGGGCACAGATACGCAGTATTTT.

This chain links TRBV2 with TRBJ1-1; D gene unclear. Germline V gives CDR1 SNHLY, CDR2 FYNNEI. Trimming removed 1 base from V and 2 bases from J, with 8 bases in between. The CDR3 length is 14 residues. The CDR3 protein is CASSEVASNTEAFF. The CDR3, as DNA: TGTGCCAGCAGTGAAGTGGCCTCAAACACTGAAGCTTTCTTT.

This clone was seen more than once but under ten times. The chain recombines TRBV10-1 with TRBJ2-7, with 12 bases identical to TRBD1. The germline V gene encodes CDR1 WNHNN and CDR2 SYGVQD (reference sequence). This CDR3 spans 21 amino acids. The trim removed 7 bases at V and 2 bases at J, leaving 24 bases unmatched. This CDR3 reads CASIPWILQGQGADNAYEQYF. As DNA, the CDR3 is TGCGCCAGCATACCTTGGATTTTGCAGGGACAGGGGGCGGACAATGCCTACGAGCAGTACTTC.

This clone came up a few times. This chain joins TRBV30 and TRBJ1-5; D gene unclear. CDR1 GTSNPN and CDR2 SVGIG come from the germline V gene (reference sequence). V was cut by 2 bases and J by 6 bases, with 8 bases left in between. CDR3 size: 12 residues. The CDR3 DNA follows: TGTGCCTGGAGTATAGAGGGTCAGCCCCAGCATTTT. This translates into CAWSIEGQPQHF.

V and J are TRBV4-3 and TRBJ2-7, with 7 bases matching TRBD2. The CDR3 consists of 18 residues. CDR1 LGHNA and CDR2 YSLEER come from the germline V gene. V was clipped by 0 bases and J by 0 bases; unmatched bases: 11. This CDR3 is CASSQDKSWGLTSYEQYF. CDR3 nucleotides: TGCGCCAGCAGCCAAGATAAGTCTTGGGGACTAACCTCCTACGAGCAGTACTTC.

This sequence joins TRBV2 and TRBJ1-2, with 7 bases matching TRBD1. CDR1 and CDR2 (germline): SNHLY, FYNNEI. The CDR3 has 13 residues. J gave up 6 bases and V 7 bases, and 8 bases lay outside the gene matches. As DNA, the CDR3 is TGTGCCAGCAAGGTCACAGGGGATGATGGCTACACCTTC. It is translated as CASKVTGDDGYTF.